These 29 T cell receptor beta chains originate from one sample sequenced in a study of beta chain features in type 1 diabetes. Expressed TCRB transcripts were sequenced, since all the RNA that had been isolated was reverse transcribed. Only in-frame clones appear in the TCRdb table, and some are missing; sequencing was by immunoSEQ multiplex PCR. The sample yields roughly 500,000 clones, 30% seen once. Sequencing was performed on naive CD4+ T cells from blood. The receptor set was obtained from a man aged 18 to 29 in good health.

The J gene is TRBJ2-1, the V gene TRBV9; D might be TRBD1 (5 bases). Germline lookup yields CDR1 SGDLS and CDR2 YYNGEE. The CDR3 has 15 amino acids. V was shortened by 4 bases and J by 5 bases, with 16 bases between the two germline ends. The CDR3 sequence: CASSLGRQGNNEQFF. The CDR3 DNA follows: TGTGCCAGCAGCCTTGGAAGGCAGGGCAACAATGAGCAGTTCTTC. Looking up the rest from reference TRBV9 and TRBJ2-1 gives the full variable domain: DSGVTQTPKHLITATGQRVTLRCSPRSGDLSVYWYQQSLDQGLQFLIQYYNGEERAKGNILERFSAQQFPDLHSELNLSSLELGDSALYFCASSLGRQGNNEQFFGPGTRLTVL.

The CDR3 here is CASSIDRGNTEAFF. DNA for the CDR3: TGCGCCAGCAGCATCGACAGGGGGAACACTGAAGCTTTCTTT. The V call is TRBV5-1, the J call TRBJ1-1; 8 bases line up with TRBD1. The junction had 3 bases not matched to a gene; V was cut back by 4 bases and J by 1 base. Germline CDR1 reads SGHRS; CDR2 reads YFSETQ. The CDR3 sequence is 14 residues long.

In this sample, this clone turned up a few times. The chain links TRBV23-1 to TRBJ2-7; D remains ambiguous. TRBV23-1 is known as an ORF, though its function is uncertain. This CDR3 has 16 amino acids. Trimming took off 0 bases at V and 0 bases at J, with 12 bases between the two ends. The CDR3 nucleotides read TGCGCCAGCAGTCAATCTAAGCAGTGGGGCTCCTACGAGCAGTACTTC. Its protein is CASSQSKQWGSYEQYF.

The V gene is TRBV11-2, the J gene TRBJ2-1; 15 nucleotides agree with TRBD2. The germline gives CDR1 SGHAT, CDR2 FQNNGV. The trim removed 5 bases at V and 9 bases at J, leaving 8 bases unmatched. CDR3 length equals 16 residues. As DNA, the CDR3 is TGTGCCAGCAGCCCGGGACTAGCGGGAGGAGGAAGTGAGCAGTTCTTC. Its protein product is CASSPGLAGGGSEQFF.

This chain links TRBV9 with TRBJ2-7; possibly TRBD1 for D (5 bases). Germline CDR1 is SGDLS and CDR2 is YYNGEE. This CDR3 contains 16 residues. V shed 3 bases and J shed 0 bases, with 16 bases lying between them. CDR3 sequence reads: CASSEYPATVSYEQYF. CDR3 DNA: TGTGCCAGCAGCGAGTACCCCGCGACAGTCTCCTACGAGCAGTACTTC.

In its sample, this clone was seen a few times. The rearrangement joins TRBV5-1 to TRBJ2-3; D is unclear. Between the trimmed V and J ends, which lost 4 bases and 2 bases, there was a span of 11 bases. The CDR3 totals 14 residues. Looked up from germline, CDR1 is SGHRS and CDR2 is YFSETQ. CDR3 in amino acids: CASSKPDSTDTQYF. The CDR3 DNA is TGCGCCAGCAGCAAACCGGATTCCACAGATACGCAGTATTTT.

This clone has more than one count but fewer than ten. This chain joins TRBV20-1 and TRBJ2-1, with D unresolved. The V end was cut by 0 bases, the J end by 8 bases, with 5 bases between. Germline V lookup: CDR1 DFQATT, CDR2 SNEGSKA (reference sequence). The CDR3 sequence is 11 residues long. CDR3 in DNA: TGCAGTGCTAGAGATTGGGATGAGCAGTTCTTC. Protein: CSARDWDEQFF.

This clone was detected a few times. The V gene is TRBV25-1, the J gene TRBJ2-1; D gene unclear. CDR1 and CDR2 from the germline V gene are MGHDK and SYGVNS. Deletions cut 5 bases from V and 8 bases from J, with 7 bases between. This CDR3 contains 11 residues. CDR3 loop: CASSLIDEQFF. DNA for the CDR3: TGTGCCAGCAGTCTCATTGATGAGCAGTTCTTC.

This clone was seen only a few times. The chain is built from TRBV4-3 and TRBJ2-3, with D unresolved. Germline V lookup: CDR1 LGHNA, CDR2 YSLEER. Trimming cost V 0 bases and J 2 bases, with 3 bases left between them. The CDR3 is made up of 13 amino acids. CDR3 DNA: TGCGCCAGCAGCCAAGAAATCACAGATACGCAGTATTTT. Amino acids: CASSQEITDTQYF.

This clone was observed a few times. The chain uses TRBV2 and TRBJ2-6; no reliable D call. This CDR3 spans 16 amino acids. Trimming cost V 5 bases and J 0 bases, with 11 bases left between them. Germline assignment: CDR1 SNHLY and CDR2 FYNNEI. The CDR3 DNA is TGTGCCAGCAGTTACCAGGCTATCTCTGGGGCCAACGTCCTGACTTTC. Its protein product is CASSYQAISGANVLTF.

This clone was observed a few times. The V and J genes are TRBV25-1 and TRBJ2-1; the match to TRBD2 covers 8 bases. The CDR3 is made up of 15 amino acids. CDR1 and CDR2 from the germline V gene are MGHDK and SYGVNS. J gave up 7 bases and V 4 bases, and 9 bases lay outside the gene matches. This CDR3 reads CASSGSERETNEQFF. The CDR3 DNA is TGTGCCAGCAGTGGTAGCGAGCGGGAGACGAATGAGCAGTTCTTC.

This clone showed up just a few times. The gene calls are TRBV28 and TRBJ2-7; TRBD2 agrees at 13 bases. Germline V gene data show CDR1 as MDHEN and CDR2 as SYDVKM. The CDR3 is made up of 13 amino acids. Trimming took 8 bases from V and 2 from J; bases not matched to a gene: 0. CDR3 nucleotides: TGTGCCAGCGGACTAGCGGGGGCCTACGAGCAGTACTTC. This codes for CASGLAGAYEQYF.

V gene TRBV11-2 combines with J gene TRBJ2-7, with TRBD1 matching 9 bases. The ends lost 6 bases at V and 5 bases at J; junction bases unmatched: 11. The CDR3 is 15 residues long. CDR1 and CDR2 from the germline V gene are SGHAT and FQNNGV. DNA for the CDR3: TGTGCCAGCAGTCGTCCCGGGACAGGGAAAAACGAGCAGTACTTC. Encoded protein: CASSRPGTGKNEQYF.

The chain employs TRBV11-1 and TRBJ1-1, with D unclear. Per germline, CDR1 SGHAT and CDR2 FQDESV (reference sequence). V shed 5 bases and J shed 3 bases, with 7 bases lying between them. The CDR3 is 12 amino acids. CDR3 residues: CASSDVYTEAFF. The CDR3 DNA reads TGTGCCAGCAGCGACGTCTACACTGAAGCTTTCTTT.

The rearrangement uses TRBV30 and TRBJ2-5; D is possibly TRBD1 or TRBD2 (5 bases each). The V and J ends lost 3 bases and 5 bases respectively, with 16 bases between them. This CDR3 spans 14 amino acids. From germline, CDR1 is GTSNPN and CDR2 SVGIG (reference sequence). The CDR3 region has the DNA TGTGCCTGGAGCGTTTGGGGGTACGGGGAGACCCAGTACTTC. Translating it yields CAWSVWGYGETQYF.

Notes on this clone: The sample contains more than one DNA sequence encoding this CDR3. This chain connects TRBV4-3 to TRBJ1-1; the D gene is possibly TRBD1 (5 bases). Trimming left V 2 bases short and J 0 bases short, with 10 bases between. This CDR3 spans 15 amino acids. Germline V CDR1 and CDR2: LGHNA, YSLEER. The CDR3 bases are TGCGCCAGCAGCCAACGCCAGGGCCTGAACACTGAAGCTTTCTTT. Protein product: CASSQRQGLNTEAFF.

The table lists this clone with a few counts. The chain uses TRBV19 and TRBJ2-7; 7 bases agree with TRBD1. CDR1 LNHDA and CDR2 SQIVND come from the germline V gene (reference sequence). CDR3 length: 16 residues. Germline trimming cut 0 bases from V and 4 bases from J; bases unmatched to any gene: 9. The CDR3 is CASSIDPRGGIYEQYF. The CDR3 bases are TGTGCCAGTAGTATAGACCCGCGAGGGGGCATTTACGAGCAGTACTTC. Full variable domain (missing parts from reference TRBV19 and TRBJ2-7): DGGITQSPKYLFRKEGQNVTLSCEQNLNHDAMYWYRQDPGQGLRLIYYSQIVNDFQKGDIAEGYSVSREKKESFPLTVTSAQKNPTAFYLCASSIDPRGGIYEQYFGPGTRLTVT.

The chain has TRBV19 and TRBJ2-3; D could derive from TRBD1 or TRBD2 (5 bases each). The ends were cut back, 6 bases at V and 2 bases at J, with 15 bases in the middle. Germline V gives CDR1 LNHDA, CDR2 SQIVND (reference sequence). CDR3 length: 15 amino acids. The DNA of the CDR3 is TGTGCCAGTAGCATCGGGACGTATGTCACAGATACGCAGTATTTT. It codes for CASSIGTYVTDTQYF.

This clone was detected only a few times. The chain combines TRBV9 with TRBJ2-3, with D possibly called TRBD1 or TRBD2 (5 bases each). Between the trimmed V and J ends, which lost 0 bases and 4 bases, there was a span of 12 bases. Germline lookup yields CDR1 SGDLS and CDR2 YYNGEE. There are 15 residues in the CDR3. The chain's CDR3 is CASSVAPGRADTQYF. CDR3 nucleotide sequence: TGTGCCAGCAGCGTAGCTCCAGGGCGGGCAGATACGCAGTATTTT.

CDR3 sequence (DNA): TGCGCCAGCAGCTTCTCGGGGACGCGGGACACCGGGGAGCTGTTTTTT. Translating it yields CASSFSGTRDTGELFF. The V call is TRBV5-1, the J call TRBJ2-2; the D gene could be TRBD1 or TRBD2 (5 bases each). Germline V lookup: CDR1 SGHRS, CDR2 YFSETQ. The V and J ends lost 2 bases and 3 bases respectively, with 14 bases between them. This CDR3 contains 16 residues.

This clone was found a few times. The rearrangement joins TRBV30 to TRBJ1-2, with D unresolved. Germline loops: CDR1 GTSNPN, CDR2 SVGIG (reference sequence). V was clipped by 1 base and J by 4 bases, with 7 bases between them. The CDR3 is 12 residues long. CDR3: CAWSGQFYGYTF. In DNA form, the CDR3 reads TGTGCCTGGAGTGGCCAGTTCTATGGCTACACCTTC.

This clone occurred a few times. The chain has TRBV30 and TRBJ1-1; 10 nucleotides agree with TRBD1. V lost 8 bases to trimming and J lost 2 bases; unmatched junction nucleotides: 5. The CDR3 extends over 13 amino acids. Germline-derived CDR1 and CDR2 are GTSNPN and SVGIG (reference sequence). CDR3 amino acids: CAGGQGINTEAFF. CDR3 DNA: TGTGCCGGGGGACAGGGGATTAACACTGAAGCTTTCTTT. The whole variable domain, remainder taken from reference TRBV30 and TRBJ1-1, is SQTIHQWPATLVQPVGSPLSLECTVEGTSNPNLYWYRQAAGRGLQLLFYSVGIGQISSEVPQNLSASRPQDRQFILSSKKLLLSDSGFYLCAGGQGINTEAFFGQGTRLTVV.

V and J are TRBV4-2 and TRBJ2-7; D is perhaps TRBD2 (7 bases). Germline CDR1 is LGHNA and CDR2 is YNFKEQ. The CDR3 consists of 15 residues. Trimming took 3 bases from V and 0 from J, leaving 12 bases between them. The CDR3: CASSQGGQSSYEQYF. In nucleotides, the CDR3 is TGTGCCAGCAGCCAGGGGGGGCAGAGCTCCTACGAGCAGTACTTC.

The CDR3 reads CASSLRQTSGANVLTF. CDR3 coding DNA: TGTGCCAGCAGCTTAAGGCAGACCTCTGGGGCCAACGTCCTGACTTTC. This sequence joins TRBV13 and TRBJ2-6; D is unresolved. Per the germline V gene, CDR1 is PRHDT and CDR2 is FYEKMQ (reference sequence). V dropped 2 bases and J dropped 0 bases, with 8 bases sitting between them. This CDR3 spans 16 amino acids.

The chain uses TRBV7-2 and TRBJ2-1; 7 positions match TRBD1. Per the germline V gene, CDR1 is SGHTA and CDR2 is FQGNSA. The CDR3 spans 14 residues. The V segment lost 3 bases and the J segment 13 bases; nucleotides outside the gene matches: 12. DNA for the CDR3: TGTGCCAGCAGCTTGGGGCCTCTCGACAGGGAACAGTTCTTC. Amino acid sequence: CASSLGPLDREQFF.

This clone came up a few times. The V and J genes are TRBV30 and TRBJ2-4, with D perhaps assigned TRBD1 or TRBD2 (9 bases each). The CDR3 contains 20 residues. The germline gives CDR1 GTSNPN, CDR2 SVGIG (reference sequence). The ends were cut back, 3 bases at V and 6 bases at J, with 33 bases in the middle. CDR3 sequence reads: CAWRPGTGTGIALAGNIQYF. The CDR3 coding sequence is TGTGCCTGGAGACCTGGGACCGGGACAGGGATAGCACTAGCGGGAAACATTCAGTACTTC.

This clone was seen a few times. The rearrangement links TRBV4-2 to TRBJ2-7; D perhaps matches TRBD2 (5 bases). CDR3 length: 12 residues. In germline, CDR1 is LGHNA, CDR2 YNFKEQ. V shed 5 bases and J shed 9 bases, with 14 bases lying between them. CDR3 sequence (DNA): TGTGCCAGCAGCGTCCGACTGCGGGCGCAGTACTTC. It encodes CASSVRLRAQYF.

J is TRBJ2-3 and V is TRBV5-1; 11 bases line up with TRBD2. The V and J ends lost 3 bases and 5 bases, in that order; junction bases with no gene match: 8. This CDR3 contains 16 residues. In germline, CDR1 is SGHRS, CDR2 YFSETQ. The DNA of the CDR3 is TGCGCCAGCAGCTCGCTACTAGCGGGAGTTGAAGATACGCAGTATTTT. It is translated as CASSSLLAGVEDTQYF.

This clone was observed a handful of times. V usage is TRBV9 and J usage is TRBJ2-1; D perhaps matches TRBD2 (5 bases). The length of the CDR3 is 15 residues. Per the germline V gene, CDR1 is SGDLS and CDR2 is YYNGEE. The ends were cut back, 5 bases at V and 4 bases at J, with 16 bases in the middle. CDR3 residues: CASSPWAGDYNEQFF. The CDR3 DNA reads as TGTGCCAGCAGTCCATGGGCCGGGGATTACAATGAGCAGTTCTTC.